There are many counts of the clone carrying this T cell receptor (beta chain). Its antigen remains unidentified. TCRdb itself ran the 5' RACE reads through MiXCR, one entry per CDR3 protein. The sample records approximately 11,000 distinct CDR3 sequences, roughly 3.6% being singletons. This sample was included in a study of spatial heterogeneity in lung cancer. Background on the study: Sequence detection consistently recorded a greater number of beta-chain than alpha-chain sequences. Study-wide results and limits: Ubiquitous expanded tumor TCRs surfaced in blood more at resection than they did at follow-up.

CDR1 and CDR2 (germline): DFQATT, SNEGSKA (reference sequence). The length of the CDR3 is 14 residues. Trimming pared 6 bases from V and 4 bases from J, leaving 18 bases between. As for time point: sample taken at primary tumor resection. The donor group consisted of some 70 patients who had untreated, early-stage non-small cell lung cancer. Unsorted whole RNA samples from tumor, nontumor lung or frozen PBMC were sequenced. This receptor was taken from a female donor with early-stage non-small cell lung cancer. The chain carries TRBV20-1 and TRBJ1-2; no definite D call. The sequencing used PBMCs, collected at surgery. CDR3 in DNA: TGCAGTGCATCTCCCACGGGGTTCGGCTATGGCTACACCTTC. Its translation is CSASPTGFGYGYTF.